The 14 T cell receptor beta chains reported below all come from one sample, sequenced in a study of blood T cell repertoires in COVID-19. Sequencing was performed with immunoSEQ multiplex PCR; in TCRdb, only in-frame clones are kept and a portion is missing. Of 160,000 or so clones in the sample, approximately 80% were seen once. The source material was peripheral blood. The receptors were gathered from a woman in her forties or fifties with acute or convalescent COVID-19.

The chain has TRBV19 and TRBJ1-5, with D tentatively TRBD1 (6 bases). The CDR3 runs 15 residues. Trimming pared 8 bases from V and 3 bases from J, leaving 17 bases between. CDR1 and CDR2 (germline): LNHDA, SQIVND (reference sequence). In nucleotides, the CDR3 is TGTGCCAGTCGCAAGACAGGTGCCTTCAATCAGCCCCAGCATTTT. It encodes CASRKTGAFNQPQHF.

The chain carries TRBV6-7 and TRBJ2-7; TRBD2 might be the D (6 bases). TRBV6-7 is identified as an open reading frame with a role that is uncertain. CDR3 length equals 13 residues. V shed 6 bases and J shed 3 bases, with 12 bases lying between them. In nucleotides, the CDR3 is TGTGCCAGCAGGGAGGGCAGGGACTACGAGCAGTACTTC. Translation gives CASREGRDYEQYF.

The chain carries TRBV12-3 or TRBV12-4 and TRBJ1-1, with a tentative D call TRBD1 (5 bases). The length of the CDR3 is 13 residues. V lost 3 bases, J lost 3 bases, and 8 bases lay in between. CDR3 sequence: CASSLEGDTEAFF. CDR3 DNA sequence: TGTGCCAGCAGTTTGGAAGGGGACACTGAAGCTTTCTTT.

The genes are TRBV5-4 and TRBJ2-7; 8 bases fit TRBD1. Per germline, CDR1 SGHNT and CDR2 YYREEE (reference sequence). The V and J ends lost 5 bases and 0 bases, in that order; junction bases with no gene match: 10. CDR3 length: 16 amino acids. The CDR3 nucleotides are TGTGCCAGCAGAGTTAGAGACAGGGGATCCTCCTACGAGCAGTACTTC. The encoded protein is CASRVRDRGSSYEQYF.

This sequence joins TRBV7-8 and TRBJ2-5; 11 positions match TRBD1. The V gene end was trimmed by 4 bases and the J gene end by 3 bases; junction bases not matched to a gene: 7. Germline V gives CDR1 SGHVS, CDR2 FQNEAQ. The length of the CDR3 is 16 residues. The CDR3 protein is CASSSLRTGGKETQYF. CDR3 bases: TGTGCCAGCAGCTCATTAAGGACAGGGGGCAAAGAGACCCAGTACTTC.

The V and J genes are TRBV9 and TRBJ2-5; the match to TRBD2 covers 13 bases. Germline assignment: CDR1 SGDLS and CDR2 YYNGEE. V lost 0 bases and J lost 5; bases outside the gene matches: 7. CDR3 length: 17 amino acids. CDR3 DNA: TGTGCCAGCAGCGTAGCTGGGACTAGCGGGGCTGTGGAGACCCAGTACTTC. Its protein product is CASSVAGTSGAVETQYF.

V is TRBV15 and J is TRBJ2-3; D may be TRBD1 (7 bases). Germline CDR1 and CDR2: LNHNV and YYDKDF (reference sequence). Trimming took off 0 bases at V and 6 bases at J, with 19 bases between the two ends. The CDR3 consists of 17 residues. The CDR3 coding sequence is TGTGCCACCAGCAGAGATCTTGGGAGGACAGGTTCGGATACGCAGTATTTT. Its translation is CATSRDLGRTGSDTQYF.

CDR3 residues: CASSYSTQATGNTIYF. The CDR3 DNA reads as TGTGCCAGCAGTTACTCGACACAGGCGACTGGAAACACCATATATTTT. The chain has TRBV6-5 and TRBJ1-3; tentative D call: TRBD1 (5 bases). Germline assignment: CDR1 MNHEY and CDR2 SVGAGI. V gave up 0 bases and J gave up 2 bases, with 11 bases separating them. The CDR3 totals 16 residues.

J is TRBJ1-5 and V is TRBV27; no definite D call. CDR3 length: 16 residues. The V end lost 4 bases, the J end lost 0 bases, and 13 bases lay between the germline ends. Germline lookup yields CDR1 MNHEY and CDR2 SMNVEV (reference sequence). CDR3 DNA: TGTGCCAGCAGTTCCCGGGAGCCTTATAGCAATCAGCCCCAGCATTTT. It translates to CASSSREPYSNQPQHF.

This chain links TRBV9 with TRBJ1-2; possibly TRBD1 for D (6 bases). CDR1 is SGDLS and CDR2 is YYNGEE in the germline V gene. The CDR3 has 14 amino acids. V gave up 0 bases and J gave up 4 bases, with 10 bases separating them. CDR3 coding DNA: TGTGCCAGCAGCGTAGAGGGGGTCGGCTATGGCTACACCTTC. As protein: CASSVEGVGYGYTF.

V and J are TRBV6-5 and TRBJ1-2; 10 nucleotides align to TRBD1. Unmatched junction bases numbered 6, after V lost 6 bases and J lost 8 bases. Germline CDR1 MNHEY, CDR2 SVGAGI. This CDR3 region has 13 residues. The CDR3 nucleotides are TGTGCCAGCAGGAGGGGGACAGGGGTCGGCTACACCTTC. Protein: CASRRGTGVGYTF.

This chain uses TRBV19 with TRBJ1-1; maybe TRBD1 (6 bases). Germline CDR1 and CDR2: LNHDA and SQIVND (reference sequence). V shed 7 bases and J shed 0 bases, with 15 bases lying between them. The CDR3 extends over 15 amino acids. DNA of the CDR3: TGTGCCAGTACCCAGGGGAACAGGATGAACACTGAAGCTTTCTTT. This translates into CASTQGNRMNTEAFF.

The chain uses TRBV27 and TRBJ1-6; D is undetermined. Looked up from germline, CDR1 is MNHEY and CDR2 is SMNVEV (reference sequence). There are 12 residues in the CDR3. V was clipped by 3 bases and J by 9 bases, with 6 bases between them. The CDR3 loop reads CASSFWLSPLHF. Written as DNA, the CDR3 is TGTGCCAGCAGTTTTTGGCTTTCACCCCTCCACTTT.

The chain is built from TRBV7-8 and TRBJ2-5, with 9 bases that match TRBD2. The CDR3 runs 16 residues. The V gene end was trimmed by 1 base and the J gene end by 5 bases; junction bases not matched to a gene: 8. Looked up from germline, CDR1 is SGHVS and CDR2 is FQNEAQ. The CDR3 DNA follows: TGTGCCAGCAGCTTAGTCGCGGCGGGGGGGCGTGAGACCCAGTACTTC. This translates into CASSLVAAGGRETQYF.